What follows are 6 T cell receptor beta chains derived from one specimen sequenced in a study of regulatory dendritic cells for organ transplantation. The repertoire was sequenced with immunoSEQ multiplex PCR; TCRdb's copy has only in-frame clones and lacks some. The repertoire has about 28,000 clones, roughly 84% of them found once; the top ten carry over 0.35%. The sample comprised naive CD8+ T cells from blood. Subset indicated: CD45RA+ naive T cells. The receptors stem from a human donor in good health.

The chain couples TRBV7-8 to TRBJ1-2; weak D call: TRBD1 (6 bases). With 0 bases removed from V and 3 bases from J, the gap between germline ends came to 14 bases. CDR1 is SGHVS and CDR2 is FQNEAQ in the germline V gene. The CDR3 consists of 16 residues. The CDR3 coding sequence is TGTGCCAGCAGCTTAGCGCTGCGGGGGCTGGACTATGGCTACACCTTC. Its translation is CASSLALRGLDYGYTF. The complete variable domain, with remaining parts taken from reference TRBV7-8 and TRBJ1-2, reads GAGVSQSPRYKVAKRGQDVALRCDPISGHVSLFWYQQALGQGPEFLTYFQNEAQLDKSGLPSDRFFAERPEGSVSTLKIQRTQQEDSAVYLCASSLALRGLDYGYTFGSGTRLTVV.

This clone has a single count. The chain joins TRBV19 to TRBJ1-5; no clear D gene. The germline CDR1 and CDR2 sequences are LNHDA and SQIVND (reference sequence). V lost 1 base, J lost 0 bases, and 7 bases lay in between. The CDR3 covers 15 residues. CDR3 bases: TGTGCCAGTAGTATAGGACATTATAGCAATCAGCCCCAGCATTTT. Amino acids: CASSIGHYSNQPQHF.

The rearrangement links TRBV11-1 to TRBJ2-5, with a weak D call TRBD2 (7 bases). With 5 bases removed from V and 1 base from J, the gap between germline ends came to 14 bases. The CDR3 totals 15 residues. The V gene's germline CDR1 is SGHAT and CDR2 FQDESV (reference sequence). CDR3 nucleotide sequence: TGTGCCAGCAGCCTGGGGGGGGGCCGCCAAGAGACCCAGTACTTC. The encoded protein is CASSLGGGRQETQYF.

V gene TRBV9 combines with J gene TRBJ2-2, with TRBD2 matching 12 bases. CDR3 size: 15 residues. Trimming took 4 bases from V and 8 from J; bases not matched to a gene: 6. Germline V gene sequence: CDR1 SGDLS, CDR2 YYNGEE. The CDR3 coding sequence is TGTGCCAGCAGCACCGGGACTAGCGGGCGGGGGGAGCTGTTTTTT. It specifies CASSTGTSGRGELFF.

CDR3 region: CASSSESDRGFLVYGYTF. Written as DNA, the CDR3 is TGTGCCAGCAGCTCAGAATCGGACAGGGGGTTTCTCGTTTATGGCTACACCTTC. The rearrangement uses TRBV7-2 and TRBJ1-2; TRBD1 aligns across 10 bases. From germline, CDR1 is SGHTA and CDR2 FQGNSA. The CDR3 runs to 18 residues. Trimming removed 4 bases from V and 5 bases from J; junction bases left unmatched: 16.

The chain recombines TRBV27 with TRBJ1-5; no firm D call. The CDR3 is 10 residues long. Germline V gene data show CDR1 as MNHEY and CDR2 as SMNVEV (reference sequence). Trimming shortened V by 4 bases and J by 9 bases, and 4 bases separated the two germline ends. The chain's CDR3 is CASSSPPQHF. The CDR3 region has the DNA TGTGCCAGCAGTTCTCCGCCCCAGCATTTT.